Following are 10 T cell receptor beta chains from one sample sequenced in a study of follicular helper T cells after annual influenza vaccination. Noted time point: 2014-2015 season, pre-vaccination. Sequencing was performed with immunoSEQ multiplex PCR; in TCRdb, only in-frame clones are kept and a portion is missing. The table shows around 2,800 clones, with roughly three quarters occurring only once. The sample in question was CXCR5+ CD38- circulating T follicular helper cells from blood, obtained on the day of influenza vaccination. Subset here: circulating Tfh, non-naive CD4+CXCR5+PD-1+ (ICOS+CD38+ or ICOS-CD38-). All receptors come from an adult who received the influenza vaccine.

Notes on this clone: At one end, the junction sequence differs from germline, possibly due to a read error. J is TRBJ1-1 and V is TRBV7-7; D not certain. Germline lookup yields CDR1 SSHAT and CDR2 FNYEAQ (reference sequence). The length of the CDR3 is 13 residues. CDR3 region: CASSPGLNTEAFF. The CDR3 DNA reads TGTGCTAGCAGCCCGGGGTTGAACACTGAAGCTTTCTTT.

The rearrangement uses TRBV11-3 and TRBJ1-1, with no clear D. CDR1 SGHNT and CDR2 YENEEA come from the germline V gene. Trimming took off 1 base at V and 1 base at J, with 4 bases between the two ends. There are 13 residues in the CDR3. The CDR3 protein is CASSLVQNTEAFF. The CDR3 nucleotides are TGTGCCAGCAGCTTAGTTCAGAACACTGAAGCTTTCTTT.

The chain has TRBV6-6 and TRBJ1-5, with 8 bases aligning to TRBD1. The trim removed 5 bases at V and 0 bases at J, leaving 6 bases unmatched. Germline assignment: CDR1 MNHNY and CDR2 SVGAGI (reference sequence). The CDR3 has 16 residues. The CDR3 spells CASSRQGRNSNQPQHF. The CDR3 coding sequence is TGTGCCAGCAGTCGACAGGGGAGAAATAGCAATCAGCCCCAGCATTTT.

The chain carries TRBV4-3 and TRBJ1-2, with TRBD1 matching over 10 bases. CDR1 is LGHNA, CDR2 YSLEER, per germline. The CDR3 length is 16 residues. The J segment lost 4 bases and the V segment lost 4 bases, leaving 9 bases of the junction unmatched. CDR3 amino acids: CASSPNPTGGIYGYTF. The CDR3 nucleotides read TGCGCCAGCAGCCCCAACCCGACAGGGGGCATCTATGGCTACACCTTC.

The CDR3 DNA reads TGTGCCAGCAGTCAGACAGGGGGCGCTCTCCAAGCTTTCTTT. Its translation: CASSQTGGALQAFF. The chain recombines TRBV7-8 with TRBJ1-1, with 10 bases matching TRBD1. The germline V gene has CDR1 SGHVS and CDR2 FQNEAQ. The CDR3 covers 14 residues. V was pared by 6 bases and J by 9 bases, with 10 bases of the junction left unmatched.

The CDR3 DNA follows: TGTGCCAGCAGGGTGACCGCCTGGAACACTGAAGCTTTCTTT. Its protein product is CASRVTAWNTEAFF. The V and J genes are TRBV6-1 and TRBJ1-1; no clear D. Germline V gene sequence: CDR1 MNHNS, CDR2 SASEGT. The CDR3 length is 14 residues. Trimming shortened V by 6 bases and J by 1 base, and 12 bases separated the two germline ends.

This sequence joins TRBV29-1 and TRBJ1-2; D is ambiguous. Germline CDR1 is SQVTM and CDR2 is ANQGSEA. Trimming took off 3 bases at V and 7 bases at J, with 6 bases between the two ends. The CDR3 runs 10 residues. The CDR3, as DNA: TGCAGCGTTGAGACTGGTGGCTACACCTTC. Protein sequence: CSVETGGYTF.

The rearrangement joins TRBV14 to TRBJ2-1; 8 bases are shared with TRBD2. CDR1 and CDR2 from the germline V gene are SGHDN and FVKESK. The CDR3 spans 15 residues. The V segment lost 1 base and the J segment 6 bases; nucleotides outside the gene matches: 5. The CDR3 loop is CASSQALAGLNEQFF. The CDR3 bases are TGTGCCAGCAGCCAAGCGCTAGCGGGCCTCAATGAGCAGTTCTTC. Drawing the rest from reference TRBV14 and TRBJ2-1, the complete variable domain is EAGVTQFPSHSVIEKGQTVTLRCDPISGHDNLYWYRRVMGKEIKFLLHFVKESKQDESGMPNNRFLAERTGGTYSTLKVQPAELEDSGVYFCASSQALAGLNEQFFGPGTRLTVL.

The chain employs TRBV5-4 and TRBJ2-3; D might be TRBD1 or TRBD2, each matching 6 bases. The CDR3 is 15 amino acids. Looked up from germline, CDR1 is SGHNT and CDR2 is YYREEE (reference sequence). Trimming left V 1 base short and J 6 bases short, with 15 bases between. In nucleotides, the CDR3 is TGTGCCAGCAGCTTGTATGGGGGGCCCGGGGATACGCAGTATTTT. The encoded protein is CASSLYGGPGDTQYF.

The chain carries TRBV5-1 and TRBJ2-3, with D possibly matching TRBD2 (6 bases). Germline V gives CDR1 SGHRS, CDR2 YFSETQ. V was clipped by 2 bases and J by 1 base, with 14 bases between them. This CDR3 region has 16 residues. As DNA, the CDR3 is TGCGCCAGCAGCTTCACACCGGGGGTGGGCACAGATACGCAGTATTTT. Protein product: CASSFTPGVGTDTQYF.